The entry below gives a single T cell receptor (beta chain) sequence along with its context. The target antigen is unknown. The data belong to a study of cytotoxic CD8 clonotypes in ibrutinib-treated CLL. Study findings and constraints: Public clonotypes occurred uncommonly; on treatment, they contracted or remained stable.

The method was immunoSEQ multiplex PCR; TCRdb's version includes in-frame clones alone and lacks a portion of them. The table lists 33,000 or so clones, about 50% of them singletons. CDR1 MNHEY and CDR2 SMNVEV come from the germline V gene (reference sequence). This CDR3 spans 18 amino acids. V lost 3 bases to trimming and J lost 7 bases, with 27 bases between them. This receptor was obtained from a human donor with chronic lymphocytic leukemia. This sample comprised PBMCs, obtained before ibrutinib treatment. The chain employs TRBV27 and TRBJ2-5, with D perhaps matching TRBD1 or TRBD2 (7 bases each). The CDR3 region has the DNA TGTGCCAGCAGTTTGGGGGGAGGGACAGTTGTCCGTCCAGGGACCCAGTACTTC. This gives the protein CASSLGGGTVVRPGTQYF.